A selection of T cell receptor beta chains follows, all from one sample in a study of blood T cell repertoires in COVID-19. Assay: immunoSEQ multiplex PCR; the TCRdb copy retains only in-frame clones and omits some. Counted here are about 48,000 clones, approximately 80% occurring once; the ten biggest clones make up 7.3%. The sequenced material came from peripheral blood. These receptors were obtained from a middle-aged man with acute or convalescent COVID-19. Each CDR3 is given with its conserved first and last residue. Fields, in order: V gene, clone size, D gene, J gene, CDR3 DNA, CDR3 protein. A D gene is named only where the DNA matches it firmly. Size is stated for part of the rows, as once, few or many counts, or as a class when the clone is expanded.

v_gene: TRBV7-9; abundance: NA; d_gene: NA; j_gene: TRBJ2-1; CDR3nt: TGTGCCAGCAGGATTTCAGGCAATGAGCAGTTCTTC; CDR3aa: CASRISGNEQFF
v_gene: TRBV2; abundance: few; d_gene: TRBD2; j_gene: TRBJ2-5; CDR3nt: TGTGCCAGCAGTGAAGGGCGGGGGGTGGAGACCCAGTACTTC; CDR3aa: CASSEGRGVETQYF
v_gene: TRBV29-1; abundance: few; d_gene: NA; j_gene: TRBJ1-2; CDR3nt: TGCAGCGTTCAGGAGAAGGGGTACGGCTATGGCTACACCTTC; CDR3aa: CSVQEKGYGYGYTF
v_gene: TRBV7-3; abundance: NA; d_gene: TRBD2; j_gene: TRBJ2-3; CDR3nt: TGTGCCAGCAGCTTAAGTCTAGCGGGGGCAGATACGCAGTATTTT; CDR3aa: CASSLSLAGADTQYF
v_gene: TRBV18; abundance: NA; d_gene: TRBD1; j_gene: TRBJ1-3; CDR3nt: TGTGCCAGCTCACCGACCGGGACAGGGGCCGGAAACACCATATATTTT; CDR3aa: CASSPTGTGAGNTIYF
v_gene: TRBV5-1; abundance: once; d_gene: TRBD1; j_gene: TRBJ2-6; CDR3nt: TGCGCCAGCACTCGGGGGACAGGTCTTTCTGGGGCCAACGTCCTGACTTTC; CDR3aa: CASTRGTGLSGANVLTF
v_gene: TRBV7-8; abundance: NA; d_gene: NA; j_gene: TRBJ1-2; CDR3nt: TGTGCCAGCAGCCGTGACCGATCAGGCGACTATGGCTACACCTTC; CDR3aa: CASSRDRSGDYGYTF
v_gene: TRBV3-1/TRBV3-2; abundance: once; d_gene: NA; j_gene: TRBJ2-5; CDR3nt: TGTGCCAGCAGCCAAGGTGGGGCCGGCGCGTTGGGGACCCAGTACTTC; CDR3aa: CASSQGGAGALGTQYF
v_gene: TRBV19; abundance: NA; d_gene: TRBD1; j_gene: TRBJ1-1; CDR3nt: TGTGCCAGTCGGGACAGGGGGCGGATCCCCAACACTGAAGCTTTCTTT; CDR3aa: CASRDRGRIPNTEAFF
v_gene: TRBV30; abundance: once; d_gene: NA; j_gene: TRBJ1-2; CDR3nt: TGTGCCTTGGCGAGGGAATCACCTAACTATGGCTACACCTTC; CDR3aa: CALARESPNYGYTF
v_gene: TRBV6-1; abundance: NA; d_gene: NA; j_gene: TRBJ1-2; CDR3nt: TGTGCCAGCAGTGAACCAATCCAACATTTATATGGCTACACCTTC; CDR3aa: CASSEPIQHLYGYTF
v_gene: TRBV7-9; abundance: NA; d_gene: TRBD1; j_gene: TRBJ1-1; CDR3nt: TGTGCCAGCAGCTCGGGACAGAGGAACACTGAAGCTTTCTTT; CDR3aa: CASSSGQRNTEAFF
v_gene: TRBV6-5; abundance: NA; d_gene: NA; j_gene: TRBJ1-1; CDR3nt: TGTGCCAGCAGTTACTCGACAAACAGGGTGACTGAAGCTTTCTTT; CDR3aa: CASSYSTNRVTEAFF
v_gene: TRBV6-5; abundance: NA; d_gene: TRBD1; j_gene: TRBJ1-4; CDR3nt: TGTGCCAGCAGGCCAATGACAGGGTTCAGGGAAAAACTGTTTTTT; CDR3aa: CASRPMTGFREKLFF
v_gene: TRBV5-4; abundance: NA; d_gene: TRBD2; j_gene: TRBJ2-5; CDR3nt: TGTGCCAGCAGCTCCACGGGGGGACTAGGAGAGACCCAGTACTTC; CDR3aa: CASSSTGGLGETQYF
v_gene: TRBV10-2; abundance: few; d_gene: TRBD1; j_gene: TRBJ2-7; CDR3nt: TGCGCCAGCAAACAGGGGGCCCTCTACGAGCAGTACTTC; CDR3aa: CASKQGALYEQYF
v_gene: TRBV2; abundance: once; d_gene: TRBD1; j_gene: TRBJ2-2; CDR3nt: TGTGCCAGCAGTGGGGGCAGGGGGACCGGGGAGCTGTTTTTT; CDR3aa: CASSGGRGTGELFF
v_gene: TRBV4-1; abundance: NA; d_gene: NA; j_gene: TRBJ1-2; CDR3nt: TGCGCCAGCAGCCAAACCTTTACAGAGACCTATGGCTACACCTTC; CDR3aa: CASSQTFTETYGYTF
v_gene: TRBV28; abundance: once; d_gene: NA; j_gene: TRBJ2-7; CDR3nt: TGTGCCAGCAGTTTTGGGCAGAAAGCCTACGAGCAGTACTTC; CDR3aa: CASSFGQKAYEQYF
v_gene: TRBV6-6; abundance: few; d_gene: NA; j_gene: TRBJ1-2; CDR3nt: TGTGCCAGCAGTCACCACCAGGACTCGGTCTCTGGCTACACCTTC; CDR3aa: CASSHHQDSVSGYTF
v_gene: TRBV10-1; abundance: NA; d_gene: TRBD2; j_gene: TRBJ2-3; CDR3nt: TGCGCCAGCACGGCGGGGGGTAGCACAGATACGCAGTATTTT; CDR3aa: CASTAGGSTDTQYF
v_gene: TRBV30; abundance: NA; d_gene: TRBD2; j_gene: TRBJ2-3; CDR3nt: TGTGCCTGGAGTATCAGCGGGGGTAGCACAGATACGCAGTATTTT; CDR3aa: CAWSISGGSTDTQYF
v_gene: TRBV3-1/TRBV3-2; abundance: NA; d_gene: TRBD1; j_gene: TRBJ2-7; CDR3nt: TGTGCCAGCAGCCTCCAGGGGGCCCACGAGCAGTACTTC; CDR3aa: CASSLQGAHEQYF
v_gene: TRBV24-1; abundance: NA; d_gene: NA; j_gene: TRBJ1-2; CDR3nt: TGTGCCACCAGTGAGGACTCTAACTATGGCTACACCTTC; CDR3aa: CATSEDSNYGYTF
v_gene: TRBV20-1; abundance: NA; d_gene: NA; j_gene: TRBJ1-2; CDR3nt: TGCAGTGCTGGACAGTTTTATGGCTACACCTTC; CDR3aa: CSAGQFYGYTF
v_gene: TRBV25-1; abundance: NA; d_gene: NA; j_gene: TRBJ2-5; CDR3nt: TGTGCCAGCAGTTTCCAGAGCGGCGAGACCCAGTACTTC; CDR3aa: CASSFQSGETQYF
v_gene: TRBV7-6; abundance: NA; d_gene: NA; j_gene: TRBJ2-5; CDR3nt: TGTGCCAGCAGCTTAGGACTGACTCAAGAGACCCAGTACTTC; CDR3aa: CASSLGLTQETQYF
v_gene: TRBV5-5; abundance: NA; d_gene: NA; j_gene: TRBJ1-6; CDR3nt: TGTGCCGCCGGGGGGTTTGAAAATTCACCCCTCCACTTT; CDR3aa: CAAGGFENSPLHF
v_gene: TRBV20-1; abundance: NA; d_gene: NA; j_gene: TRBJ2-3; CDR3nt: TGCAGTGTTGGAGTTTCAGATACGCAGTATTTT; CDR3aa: CSVGVSDTQYF
v_gene: TRBV5-4; abundance: NA; d_gene: TRBD2; j_gene: TRBJ2-3; CDR3nt: TGTGCCAGCAGCTTGGATCCTAGCGGGGCCAGTCGTACGCAGTATTTT; CDR3aa: CASSLDPSGASRTQYF
v_gene: TRBV24-1; abundance: NA; d_gene: TRBD1; j_gene: TRBJ1-3; CDR3nt: TGTGCCACCAGTGATCACCCGGGACAGGGAACAAACACCATATATTTT; CDR3aa: CATSDHPGQGTNTIYF
v_gene: TRBV5-6; abundance: NA; d_gene: TRBD1; j_gene: TRBJ2-5; CDR3nt: TGTGCCAGCAGCTTGGGACAGGGAGCAGAGACCCAGTACTTC; CDR3aa: CASSLGQGAETQYF
v_gene: TRBV30; abundance: NA; d_gene: TRBD1; j_gene: TRBJ1-1; CDR3nt: TGTGCCTGGCTTCGGGACAGGGTAAAAGGCCCTGAAGCTTTCTTT; CDR3aa: CAWLRDRVKGPEAFF
v_gene: TRBV2; abundance: few; d_gene: NA; j_gene: TRBJ1-6; CDR3nt: TGTGCCAGCAGTGTTCAGGGGTTAGGATCACCCCTCCACTTT; CDR3aa: CASSVQGLGSPLHF
v_gene: TRBV12-3/TRBV12-4; abundance: NA; d_gene: NA; j_gene: TRBJ2-7; CDR3nt: TGTGCCAGCAGTTATGGGGGCAACGAGCAGTACTTC; CDR3aa: CASSYGGNEQYF
v_gene: TRBV6-1; abundance: NA; d_gene: TRBD1; j_gene: TRBJ2-7; CDR3nt: TGTGCCAGCAGTGATCCGGGACAGGGTTCCCCTGGCGAGCAGTACTTC; CDR3aa: CASSDPGQGSPGEQYF
v_gene: TRBV28; abundance: NA; d_gene: TRBD1; j_gene: TRBJ2-3; CDR3nt: TGTGCCAGCAGTACCCCGGGGACAGGCACAGATACGCAGTATTTT; CDR3aa: CASSTPGTGTDTQYF
v_gene: TRBV9; abundance: NA; d_gene: NA; j_gene: TRBJ1-4; CDR3nt: TGTGCCAGCAGCGAGGGGGAGACAGAAATTGGGAAAAAACTGTTTTTT; CDR3aa: CASSEGETEIGKKLFF
v_gene: TRBV6-1; abundance: NA; d_gene: NA; j_gene: TRBJ1-2; CDR3nt: TGTGCCAGCAGTGAAGGCAGCTATGGCTACACCTTC; CDR3aa: CASSEGSYGYTF
v_gene: TRBV18; abundance: NA; d_gene: NA; j_gene: TRBJ1-1; CDR3nt: TGTGCCAGCTTAAGACAGACGAACACTGAAGCTTTCTTT; CDR3aa: CASLRQTNTEAFF
v_gene: TRBV5-1; abundance: NA; d_gene: NA; j_gene: TRBJ2-5; CDR3nt: TGCGCCAGCAGCATGACAGGCGAGTACCAAGAGACCCAGTACTTC; CDR3aa: CASSMTGEYQETQYF
v_gene: TRBV11-3; abundance: NA; d_gene: TRBD1; j_gene: TRBJ2-7; CDR3nt: TGTGCCAGCAGCTTAGGAGGGGACAGTTACGAGCAGTACTTC; CDR3aa: CASSLGGDSYEQYF
v_gene: TRBV6-2/TRBV6-3; abundance: NA; d_gene: TRBD1; j_gene: TRBJ2-3; CDR3nt: TGTGCCAGCAGTTACTCGTTGTGGGGACAGGCCTTCTTCGGAACAGATACGCAGTATTTT; CDR3aa: CASSYSLWGQAFFGTDTQYF
v_gene: TRBV5-4; abundance: once; d_gene: NA; j_gene: TRBJ1-1; CDR3nt: TGTGCCAGCAGCTTGGAAGTCAACACGGGAGCTTTCTTT; CDR3aa: CASSLEVNTGAFF
v_gene: TRBV24-1; abundance: NA; d_gene: NA; j_gene: TRBJ1-5; CDR3nt: TGTGCCACCAGTGACCCCAGGAACAATCAGCCCCAGCATTTT; CDR3aa: CATSDPRNNQPQHF
v_gene: TRBV6-5; abundance: NA; d_gene: TRBD1; j_gene: TRBJ1-5; CDR3nt: TGTGCCAGCAGTTCTTTGGCCGGGACAGAAAATCAGCCCCAGCATTTT; CDR3aa: CASSSLAGTENQPQHF
v_gene: TRBV5-5; abundance: NA; d_gene: NA; j_gene: TRBJ2-5; CDR3nt: TGTGCCAGCAGCTTGGCCGCCGGGATACAAGAGACCCAGTACTTC; CDR3aa: CASSLAAGIQETQYF
v_gene: TRBV6-5; abundance: NA; d_gene: NA; j_gene: TRBJ2-6; CDR3nt: TGTGCCAGCAGTTACTCGAACAGGGTTATCGTCCTGACTTTC; CDR3aa: CASSYSNRVIVLTF
v_gene: TRBV5-4; abundance: few; d_gene: TRBD2; j_gene: TRBJ2-3; CDR3nt: TGTGCCAGCAGCCTAGGACTAGCGGGGAGCACAGATACGCAGTATTTT; CDR3aa: CASSLGLAGSTDTQYF
v_gene: TRBV7-3; abundance: NA; d_gene: NA; j_gene: TRBJ2-1; CDR3nt: TGTGCCAGCAGCTTACATCAGGGTGCTGAGCAGTTCTTC; CDR3aa: CASSLHQGAEQFF